The rows below give T cell receptor beta chains drawn from one sample of a study of T cell responses to AZD1222 COVID-19 vaccine. Clones were sequenced by immunoSEQ multiplex PCR, and TCRdb holds only the in-frame ones, with some missing. This table has roughly 180,000 clones, approximately 90% appearing once. The material was peripheral blood, obtained 28 days after the second AZD1222 dose. Receptor source: an adult who received the AZD1222 COVID-19 vaccine. The CDR3 runs from the conserved cysteine through the conserved F or W. A D gene is named only where the DNA matches it firmly. Expanded clones are given a class, and other clones once, few, many or no size at all.

V	J	D	size	CDR3	DNA
TRBV5-1	TRBJ1-1	.	.	CASSLLSLNTEAFF	TGCGCCAGCAGCTTGTTGAGTTTGAACACTGAAGCTTTCTTT
TRBV5-4	TRBJ2-2	.	.	CASSPPKTGNTGELFF	TGTGCCAGCAGCCCACCTAAGACAGGGAACACCGGGGAGCTGTTTTTT
TRBV10-1	TRBJ1-1	.	once	CASSESGRNTEAFF	TGCGCCAGCAGTGAGTCCGGGAGGAACACTGAAGCTTTCTTT
TRBV5-4	TRBJ2-3	.	.	CASSLMGGAISDTQYF	TGTGCCAGCAGCTTAATGGGCGGGGCCATTTCAGATACGCAGTATTTT
TRBV3-1/TRBV3-2	TRBJ2-1	TRBD2	.	CASSQLLAAYNEQFF	TGTGCCAGCAGCCAGTTACTAGCGGCCTACAATGAGCAGTTCTTC
TRBV2	TRBJ1-5	.	.	CASKGDAPSQPQHF	TGTGCCTCGAAGGGGGACGCCCCTAGTCAGCCCCAGCATTTT
TRBV6-1	TRBJ1-1	.	.	CASSEVNGEAFF	TGTGCCAGCAGTGAAGTTAACGGTGAAGCTTTCTTT
TRBV6-5	TRBJ1-1	.	once	CASRRTARTSEAFF	TGTGCCAGCAGACGGACAGCCAGGACTTCAGAAGCTTTCTTT
TRBV6-5	TRBJ1-5	.	.	CASSKNGPYQPQHF	TGTGCCAGCAGCAAAAATGGACCTTATCAGCCCCAGCATTTT
TRBV7-6	TRBJ2-1	.	.	CASSLGGLAWNEQFF	TGTGCCAGCAGCTTAGGGGGCTTGGCTTGGAATGAGCAGTTCTTC
TRBV2	TRBJ2-1	TRBD2	.	CASSKTGTSGGALEQFF	TGTGCCAGCAGTAAGACCGGGACTAGCGGGGGGGCCCTTGAGCAGTTCTTC
TRBV5-4	TRBJ2-7	.	.	CASSLGGLYEQYF	TGTGCCAGCAGCTTGGGGGGTCTCTACGAGCAGTACTTC
TRBV3-1/TRBV3-2	TRBJ1-1	.	.	CASSQVNTEAFF	TGTGCCAGCAGCCAGGTGAACACTGAAGCTTTCTTT